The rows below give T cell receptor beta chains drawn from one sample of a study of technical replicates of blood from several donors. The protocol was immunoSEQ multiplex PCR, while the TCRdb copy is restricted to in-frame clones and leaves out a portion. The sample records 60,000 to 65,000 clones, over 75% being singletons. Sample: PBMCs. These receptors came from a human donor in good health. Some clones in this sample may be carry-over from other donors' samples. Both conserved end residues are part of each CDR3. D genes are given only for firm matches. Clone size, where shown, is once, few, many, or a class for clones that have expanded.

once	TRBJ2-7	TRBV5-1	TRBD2	CASSRGGSSYEQYF	TGCGCCAGCAGCCGGGGGGGGAGCTCCTACGAGCAGTACTTC
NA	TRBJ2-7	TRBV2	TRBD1	CASGGTGQVEQYF	TGTGCCAGCGGGGGGACAGGGCAGGTCGAGCAGTACTTC
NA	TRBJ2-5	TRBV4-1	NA	CASSPFGEEETQYF	TGCGCCAGCAGCCCTTTCGGAGAGGAAGAGACCCAGTACTTC
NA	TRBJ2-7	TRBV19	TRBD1	CASSTPGGSGEQYF	TGTGCCAGTAGTACTCCAGGGGGATCGGGCGAGCAGTACTTC
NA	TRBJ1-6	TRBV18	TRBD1	CASSRDRASPLHF	TGTGCCAGCTCCCGGGACAGGGCTTCACCCCTCCACTTT
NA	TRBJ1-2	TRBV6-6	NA	CASSLGEYGYTF	TGTGCCAGCAGCCTGGGCGAGTATGGCTACACCTTC
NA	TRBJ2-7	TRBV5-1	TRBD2	CASSLASGRPSSYEQYF	TGCGCCAGCAGCTTGGCGAGCGGGAGGCCTAGCTCCTACGAGCAGTACTTC
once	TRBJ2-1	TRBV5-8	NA	CASSPSFSDSRFF	TGTGCCAGCAGCCCGTCTTTTTCCGACTCGCGGTTCTTC
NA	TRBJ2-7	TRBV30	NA	CAWSVQFYEQYF	TGTGCCTGGAGTGTACAATTCTACGAGCAGTACTTC
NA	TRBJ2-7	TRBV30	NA	CAWRGSLYEQYF	TGTGCCTGGAGGGGGAGTCTCTACGAGCAGTACTTC
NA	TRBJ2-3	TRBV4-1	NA	CASSQGSSWDTQYF	TGCGCCAGCAGCCAAGGCTCCAGTTGGGATACGCAGTATTTT
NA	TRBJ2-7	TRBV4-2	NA	CASSQQVGGGEQYF	TGTGCCAGCAGCCAACAGGTGGGAGGGGGCGAGCAGTACTTC
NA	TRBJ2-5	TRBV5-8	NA	CASSPGAIGGETQYF	TGTGCCAGCAGTCCCGGGGCCATTGGAGGGGAGACCCAGTACTTC
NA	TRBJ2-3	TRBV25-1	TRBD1	CASSARTGQGRDTQYF	TGTGCCAGCAGTGCCAGAACGGGACAGGGGCGGGATACGCAGTATTTT
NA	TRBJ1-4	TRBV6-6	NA	CASTTTDYNEKLFF	TGTGCCAGCACGACGACAGATTATAATGAAAAACTGTTTTTT
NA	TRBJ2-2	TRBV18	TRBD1	CASSGQGTGELFF	TGTGCCAGCTCGGGACAGGGCACCGGGGAGCTGTTTTTT
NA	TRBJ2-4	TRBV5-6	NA	CASTPRLAKNIQYF	TGTGCCAGCACCCCCAGACTAGCCAAAAACATTCAGTACTTC
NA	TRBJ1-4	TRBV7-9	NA	CASSLLGTKPEKLFF	TGTGCCAGCAGCCTCCTCGGGACAAAGCCTGAAAAACTGTTTTTT
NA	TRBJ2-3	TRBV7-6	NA	CASSSSEGSADTQYF	TGTGCCAGCAGCTCTTCCGAGGGAAGCGCAGATACGCAGTATTTT
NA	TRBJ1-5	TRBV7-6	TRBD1	CASSPGQGGNQPQHF	TGTGCCAGCAGCCCAGGACAGGGAGGCAATCAGCCCCAGCATTTT
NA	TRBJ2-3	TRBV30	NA	CAWRERDTQYF	TGTGCCTGGAGAGAACGGGATACGCAGTATTTT
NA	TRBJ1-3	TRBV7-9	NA	CASPQARSGNTIYF	TGTGCCAGCCCACAGGCCCGCTCTGGAAACACCATATATTTT
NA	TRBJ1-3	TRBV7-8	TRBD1	CASSSYYSWDSWAASSGNTIYF	TGTGCCAGCAGCTCATATTACTCCTGGGACAGTTGGGCGGCGAGCTCTGGAAACACCATATATTTT
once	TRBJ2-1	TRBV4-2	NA	CASSQDYSAGKQFF	TGTGCCAGCAGCCAAGACTACTCTGCGGGGAAGCAGTTCTTC
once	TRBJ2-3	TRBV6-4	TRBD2	CASSDSASGRGRGTQYF	TGTGCCAGCAGTGACTCCGCTAGCGGGCGGGGGAGAGGGACGCAGTATTTT
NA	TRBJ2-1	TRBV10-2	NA	CASRQGSGNEQFF	TGCGCCAGCAGACAGGGATCGGGCAATGAGCAGTTCTTC
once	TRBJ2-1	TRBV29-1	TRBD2	CSVDAGGTQNEQFF	TGCAGCGTTGACGCGGGAGGAACCCAAAATGAGCAGTTCTTC
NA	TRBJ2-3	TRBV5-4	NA	CASSFSSDTQYF	TGTGCCAGCAGCTTTAGCTCGGATACGCAGTATTTT
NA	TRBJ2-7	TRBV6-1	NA	CASTRPDSSYEQYF	TGTGCCAGCACCCGCCCGGACAGCTCCTACGAGCAGTACTTC